This entry is about one T cell receptor (beta chain). Its matching antigen is unknown. The sample contains more than one DNA sequence encoding this CDR3. Germline CDR1 is MDHEN and CDR2 is SYDVKM. V shed 4 bases and J 5 bases; nucleotides not matched to a gene: 4. The CDR3 length is 13 residues. Some clones are missing from TCRdb's copy, which holds only in-frame ones; the method was immunoSEQ multiplex PCR. The table has a few million clones, 92% seen once. This specimen comes from a study of shared clonotypes between healthy human individuals. Overall study results and limits: Naive CD4 clonotypes were shared across a handful of donors at 4.5% to 6.5%. On the whole, naive subsets had larger estimated richness than memory subsets had. Compared with clonotypes that all four donors shared, non-shared clonotypes had lower generation probabilities.

CD4+ cell separation produced CD45RA+ naive and CD45RA-negative memory subsets. The specimen sequenced was naive CD4+ T cells from PBMCs. Subset here: CD45RA+ positively selected. This TCR derives from a man in his late teens or twenties in good health. Some clones in this sample may be carry-over from other donors' samples. The chain carries TRBV28 and TRBJ1-2; 7 bases line up with TRBD1. The CDR3: CASSSGQRYGYTF. In DNA form, the CDR3 reads TGTGCCAGCAGTTCGGGACAGAGATATGGCTACACCTTC.